The 10 T cell receptor beta chains below come from one sample, sequenced in a study of T cell changes during pregnancy in multiple sclerosis (dated by TCRdb to the late 2010s). The library was produced with the immunoSEQ multiplex PCR assay. This is the immuneACCESS table as TCRdb keeps it, with only in-frame sequences that have V and J called. A part of the clones is gone; compared with another copy, unresolved V genes explain less than half, and the rest is unexplained. Across this sample there are 40,000 to 50,000 clones, with 91% seen only once. The top ten constitute just under 2% of the sample. This sample comprised CD4+ T cells from peripheral blood mononuclear cells, obtained after pregnancy. The receptor source for this set is a female donor in good health, enrolled as a control in a pregnancy study.

The chain links TRBV7-8 to TRBJ2-3; possibly TRBD1 for D (6 bases). CDR1 is SGHVS, CDR2 FQNEAQ, per germline. Deletions cut 5 bases from V and 3 bases from J, with 12 bases between. The CDR3 extends over 14 amino acids. Written as DNA, the CDR3 is TGTGCCAGCAGCCCACAGGGCGGAACAGATACGCAGTATTTT. Residues: CASSPQGGTDTQYF.

The chain is built from TRBV7-2 and TRBJ2-7; D may be TRBD1 (6 bases). CDR3 length equals 16 residues. Per the germline V gene, CDR1 is SGHTA and CDR2 is FQGNSA. Deletions cut 4 bases from V and 0 bases from J, with 16 bases between. DNA for the CDR3: TGTGCCAGCAGCTCCGACAGGATCTGGAGCTCCTACGAGCAGTACTTC. Residues: CASSSDRIWSSYEQYF.

This rearrangement joins TRBV6-1 to TRBJ2-7; D is undetermined. With 4 bases removed from V and 7 bases from J, the gap between germline ends came to 11 bases. Germline loops: CDR1 MNHNS, CDR2 SASEGT. CDR3 length equals 12 residues. The chain's CDR3 is CASSVGVQEQYF. Written as DNA, the CDR3 is TGTGCCAGCAGTGTAGGAGTTCAGGAGCAGTACTTC.

This clone was observed a single time. The chain links TRBV23-1 to TRBJ1-1, with 7 bases aligning to TRBD1. TRBV23-1 is sorted into the ORF group, with uncertain function. J was trimmed by 0 bases and V by 3 bases; bases with no gene match: 10. CDR3 length: 17 residues. The CDR3 loop is CASSQDRIGLMNTEAFF. In DNA, the CDR3 is TGCGCCAGCAGTCAGGACAGGATCGGGCTGATGAACACTGAAGCTTTCTTT.

This clone was picked up a small number of times. This chain connects TRBV11-3 to TRBJ1-1, with 8 bases matching TRBD1. Germline lookup yields CDR1 SGHNT and CDR2 YENEEA. The CDR3 has 13 residues. The V and J ends lost 9 bases and 3 bases, in that order; junction bases with no gene match: 6. The chain's CDR3 is CASQGQGHTEAFF. The CDR3 bases are TGTGCCAGTCAAGGACAGGGCCACACTGAAGCTTTCTTT.

J is TRBJ2-1 and V is TRBV5-6, with D perhaps TRBD2 (5 bases). The V end was cut by 5 bases, the J end by 1 base, with 13 bases between. The CDR3 totals 15 residues. The germline gives CDR1 SGHDT, CDR2 YYEEEE. The CDR3: CASRSGSRSYNEQFF. CDR3 in DNA: TGTGCCAGCAGGAGTGGGAGTAGGTCCTACAATGAGCAGTTCTTC. Drawing the rest from reference TRBV5-6 and TRBJ2-1, the complete variable domain is DAGVTQSPTHLIKTRGQQVTLRCSPKSGHDTVSWYQQALGQGPQFIFQYYEEEERQRGNFPDRFSGHQFPNYSSELNVNALLLGDSALYLCASRSGSRSYNEQFFGPGTRLTVL.

The chain recombines TRBV4-2 with TRBJ2-1; 7 bases match TRBD1. V shed 0 bases, J shed 1 base, and the junction held 6 bases outside the gene matches. Germline V lookup: CDR1 LGHNA, CDR2 YNFKEQ. The CDR3 is made up of 17 amino acids. Here the CDR3 reads CASSQEGQLISYNEQFF. As DNA, the CDR3 is TGTGCCAGCAGCCAAGAGGGACAGCTGATATCCTACAATGAGCAGTTCTTC.

This chain uses TRBV27 with TRBJ1-1; no definite D call. Trimming took 5 bases from V and 1 from J, leaving 17 bases between them. The CDR3 spans 16 residues. The germline V gene encodes CDR1 MNHEY and CDR2 SMNVEV (reference sequence). The CDR3 here is CASSTVTIRGNTEAFF. The CDR3 DNA reads as TGTGCCAGCAGTACTGTGACCATTCGGGGGAACACTGAAGCTTTCTTT.

This sequence joins TRBV29-1 and TRBJ2-3, with D unclear. V was shortened by 3 bases and J by 4 bases, with 5 bases between the two germline ends. The CDR3 contains 11 residues. CDR1 is SQVTM and CDR2 is ANQGSEA in the germline V gene. The CDR3 loop reads CSVDPADTQYF. CDR3 nucleotide sequence: TGCAGCGTTGACCCGGCAGATACGCAGTATTTT.

In this sample, this clone turned up a few times. V and J are TRBV10-3 and TRBJ2-1; the match to TRBD2 covers 7 bases. Losses at the gene ends were 4 bases for V and 0 bases for J; bases not matched to a gene: 6. The germline CDR1 and CDR2 sequences are ENHRY and SYGVKD. The CDR3 is 16 residues long. The CDR3 DNA sequence: TGTGCCATCAGTGGTCGAGCGGGGCCCTCCTACAATGAGCAGTTCTTC. Translated: CAISGRAGPSYNEQFF.